Following are 5 T cell receptor beta chains from one sample sequenced in a study of blood T cells in healthy people across ages. A J-beta primer mix and a sample-barcoded 5' primer were used in a second PCR of roughly 6 to 12 cycles. MiXCR, run by TCRdb on the 5' RACE reads, gives a single entry per CDR3 protein. Of roughly 550,000 distinct CDR3 sequences in the sample, around 24% were seen once. The data also belong to a second study, concerning T cells of mothers and their children.

Sample: blood. These receptors were obtained from a boy younger than 18 in good health.

V and J are TRBV12-3 or TRBV12-4 and TRBJ1-1; D ambiguous. The V and J ends lost 3 bases and 0 bases respectively, with 8 bases between them. CDR3 length: 14 residues. The CDR3 loop reads CASSFQEMNTEAFF. The CDR3 DNA sequence: TGTGCCAGCAGTTTTCAGGAGATGAACACTGAAGCTTTCTTT.

The genes are TRBV20-1 and TRBJ2-3; D could derive from TRBD1 or TRBD2 (5 bases each). This CDR3 spans 14 amino acids. Per germline, CDR1 DFQATT and CDR2 SNEGSKA (reference sequence). The germline V and J ends were trimmed by 6 bases and 2 bases, with 15 bases remaining between them. CDR3 region: CSADPGRNTDTQYF. DNA of the CDR3: TGCAGTGCCGACCCGGGACGGAACACAGATACGCAGTATTTT.

This clonotype has only a few counts. This rearrangement joins TRBV7-9 to TRBJ1-4, with D maybe TRBD1 (5 bases). Germline CDR1 is SEHNR and CDR2 is FQNEAQ (reference sequence). CDR3 length: 14 amino acids. Trimming took 5 bases from V and 3 from J, leaving 10 bases between them. The CDR3 loop reads CASSRDGSNEKLFF. In nucleotides, the CDR3 is TGTGCCAGCAGCCGGGACGGTTCTAATGAAAAACTGTTTTTT.

J is TRBJ1-1 and V is TRBV5-6; D may be TRBD1 (6 bases). Germline V gene lookup returns CDR1 SGHDT and CDR2 YYEEEE. This CDR3 spans 15 amino acids. The V end lost 0 bases, the J end lost 3 bases, and 12 bases lay between the germline ends. CDR3 nucleotides: TGTGCCAGCAGCTTGGATGGGGGGCGAGACACTGAAGCTTTCTTT. Protein product: CASSLDGGRDTEAFF.

This clonotype was seen only once. V is TRBV6-4 and J is TRBJ2-3; possible D gene TRBD2, 6 bases. There are 13 residues in the CDR3. Trimming removed 11 bases at V and 2 bases at J, with 14 bases between. CDR1 is MRHNA, CDR2 SNTAGT, per germline. CDR3 in amino acids: CAPGDSSTDTQYF. DNA for the CDR3: TGTGCCCCTGGGGACTCTTCCACAGATACGCAGTATTTT.